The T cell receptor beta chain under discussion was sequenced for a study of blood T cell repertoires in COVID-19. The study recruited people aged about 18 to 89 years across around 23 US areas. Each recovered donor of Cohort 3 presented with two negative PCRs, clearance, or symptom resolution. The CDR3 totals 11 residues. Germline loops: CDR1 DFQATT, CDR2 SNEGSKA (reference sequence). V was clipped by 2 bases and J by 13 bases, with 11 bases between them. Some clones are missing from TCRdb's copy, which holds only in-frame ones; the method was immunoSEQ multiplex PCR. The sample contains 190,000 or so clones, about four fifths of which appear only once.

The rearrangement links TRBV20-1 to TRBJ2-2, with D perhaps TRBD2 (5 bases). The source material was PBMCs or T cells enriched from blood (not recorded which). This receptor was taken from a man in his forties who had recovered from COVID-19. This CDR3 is CSARSLAGLFF. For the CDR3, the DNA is TGCAGTGCTAGATCCCTAGCAGGGCTGTTTTTT.